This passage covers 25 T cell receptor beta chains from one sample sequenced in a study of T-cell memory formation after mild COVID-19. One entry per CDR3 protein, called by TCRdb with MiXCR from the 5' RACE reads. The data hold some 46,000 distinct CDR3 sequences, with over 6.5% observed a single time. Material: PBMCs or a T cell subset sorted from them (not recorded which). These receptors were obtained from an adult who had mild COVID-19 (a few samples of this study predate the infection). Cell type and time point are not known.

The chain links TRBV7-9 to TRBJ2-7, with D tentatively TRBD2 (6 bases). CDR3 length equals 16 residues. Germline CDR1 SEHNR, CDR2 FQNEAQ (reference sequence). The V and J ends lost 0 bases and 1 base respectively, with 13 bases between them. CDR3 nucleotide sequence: TGTGCCAGCAGCTTAGCTCCGGGAGCTCGGTCCTACGAGCAGTACTTC. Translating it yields CASSLAPGARSYEQYF. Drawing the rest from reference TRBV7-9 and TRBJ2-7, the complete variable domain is DTGVSQNPRHKITKRGQNVTFRCDPISEHNRLYWYRQTLGQGPEFLTYFQNEAQLEKSRLLSDRFSAERPKGSFSTLEIQRTEQGDSAMYLCASSLAPGARSYEQYFGPGTRLTVT.

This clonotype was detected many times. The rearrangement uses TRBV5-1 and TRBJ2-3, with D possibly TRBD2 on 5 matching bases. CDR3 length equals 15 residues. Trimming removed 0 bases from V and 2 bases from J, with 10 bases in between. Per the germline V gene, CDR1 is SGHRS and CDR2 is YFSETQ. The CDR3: CASSLAAAVTDTQYF. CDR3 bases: TGCGCCAGCAGCTTGGCAGCGGCGGTCACAGATACGCAGTATTTT.

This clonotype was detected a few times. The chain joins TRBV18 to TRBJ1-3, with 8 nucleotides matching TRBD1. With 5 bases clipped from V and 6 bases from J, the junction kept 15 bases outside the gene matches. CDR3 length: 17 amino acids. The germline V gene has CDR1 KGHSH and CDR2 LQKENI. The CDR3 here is CASSTLHTGDRPNTIYF. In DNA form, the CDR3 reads TGTGCCAGCTCAACGCTACATACGGGGGACAGGCCAAACACCATATATTTT.

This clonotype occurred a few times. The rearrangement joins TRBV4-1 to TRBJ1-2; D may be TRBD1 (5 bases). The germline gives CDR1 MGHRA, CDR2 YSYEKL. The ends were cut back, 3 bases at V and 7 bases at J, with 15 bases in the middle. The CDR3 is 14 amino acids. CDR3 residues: CASSHLPAGSGYTF. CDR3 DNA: TGCGCCAGCAGCCACCTCCCGGCAGGGTCTGGCTACACCTTC.

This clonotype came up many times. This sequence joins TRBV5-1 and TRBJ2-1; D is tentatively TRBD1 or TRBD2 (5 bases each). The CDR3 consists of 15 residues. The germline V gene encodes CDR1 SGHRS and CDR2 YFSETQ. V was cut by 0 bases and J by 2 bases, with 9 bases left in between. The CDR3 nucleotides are TGCGCCAGCAGCTTGGAGGGACCAACCTACAATGAGCAGTTCTTC. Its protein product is CASSLEGPTYNEQFF.

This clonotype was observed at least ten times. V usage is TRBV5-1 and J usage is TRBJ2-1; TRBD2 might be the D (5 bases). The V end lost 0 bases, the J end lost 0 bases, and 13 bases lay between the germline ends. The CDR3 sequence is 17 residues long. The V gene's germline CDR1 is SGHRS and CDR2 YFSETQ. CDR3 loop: CASSLVTTGRSYNEQFF. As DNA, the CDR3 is TGCGCCAGCAGCTTGGTGACTACCGGCCGCTCCTACAATGAGCAGTTCTTC.

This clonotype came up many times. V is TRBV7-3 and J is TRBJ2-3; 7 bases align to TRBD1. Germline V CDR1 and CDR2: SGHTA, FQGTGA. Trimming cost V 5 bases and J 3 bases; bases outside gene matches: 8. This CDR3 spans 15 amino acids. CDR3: CASSGRGQITDTQYF. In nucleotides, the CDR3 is TGTGCCAGCAGCGGAAGGGGACAGATTACAGATACGCAGTATTTT.

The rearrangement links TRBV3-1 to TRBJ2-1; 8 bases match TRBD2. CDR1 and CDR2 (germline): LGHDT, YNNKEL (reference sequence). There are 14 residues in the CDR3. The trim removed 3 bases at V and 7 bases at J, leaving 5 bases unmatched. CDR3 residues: CASSHPQRGNEQFF. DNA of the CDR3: TGTGCCAGCAGCCACCCCCAGCGGGGGAATGAGCAGTTCTTC.

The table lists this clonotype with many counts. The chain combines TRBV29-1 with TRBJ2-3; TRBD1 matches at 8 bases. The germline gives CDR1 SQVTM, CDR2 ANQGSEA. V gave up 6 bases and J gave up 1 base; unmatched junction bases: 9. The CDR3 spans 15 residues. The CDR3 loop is CSVPPWTGRTDTQYF. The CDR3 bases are TGCAGCGTCCCCCCCTGGACAGGGCGCACAGATACGCAGTATTTT.

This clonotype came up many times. The CDR3 protein is CASSLNRGSSYEQYF. The DNA of the CDR3 is TGTGCCAGCAGCTTAAACAGGGGGAGTTCCTACGAGCAGTACTTC. The chain employs TRBV7-9 and TRBJ2-7; 8 bases are shared with TRBD1. The V gene end was trimmed by 2 bases and the J gene end by 1 base; junction bases not matched to a gene: 4. Germline values: CDR1 SEHNR, CDR2 FQNEAQ (reference sequence). The length of the CDR3 is 15 residues.

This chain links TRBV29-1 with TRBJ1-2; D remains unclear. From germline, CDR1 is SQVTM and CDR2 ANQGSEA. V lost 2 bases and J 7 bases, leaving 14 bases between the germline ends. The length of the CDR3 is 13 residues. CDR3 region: CSVEQVFGVGYTF. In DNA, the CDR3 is TGCAGCGTTGAACAGGTGTTCGGGGTTGGCTACACCTTC.

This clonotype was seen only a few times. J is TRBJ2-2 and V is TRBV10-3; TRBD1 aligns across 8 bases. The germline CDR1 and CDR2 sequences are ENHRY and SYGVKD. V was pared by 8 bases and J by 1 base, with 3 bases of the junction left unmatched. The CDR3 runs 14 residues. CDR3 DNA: TGTGCCATCCAGGGGACAGGGAACACCGGGGAGCTGTTTTTT. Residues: CAIQGTGNTGELFF.

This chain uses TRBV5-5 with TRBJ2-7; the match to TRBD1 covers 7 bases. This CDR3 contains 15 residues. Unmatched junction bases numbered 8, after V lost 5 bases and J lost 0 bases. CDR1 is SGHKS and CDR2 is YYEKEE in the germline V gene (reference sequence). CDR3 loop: CASSSRGPISYEQYF. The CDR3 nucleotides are TGTGCCAGCAGTTCTAGGGGGCCTATCTCCTACGAGCAGTACTTC.

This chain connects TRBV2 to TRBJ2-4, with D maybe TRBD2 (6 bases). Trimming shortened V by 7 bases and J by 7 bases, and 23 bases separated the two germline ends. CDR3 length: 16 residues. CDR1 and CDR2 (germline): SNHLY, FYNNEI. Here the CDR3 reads CASTGGVGHHRNIQYF. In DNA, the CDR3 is TGTGCCAGCACCGGAGGGGTTGGACATCACAGGAACATTCAGTACTTC.

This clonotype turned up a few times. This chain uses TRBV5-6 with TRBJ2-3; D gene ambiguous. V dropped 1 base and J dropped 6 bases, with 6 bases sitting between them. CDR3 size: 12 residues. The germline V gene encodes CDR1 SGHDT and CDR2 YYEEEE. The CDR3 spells CASSLYGDTQYF. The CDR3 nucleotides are TGTGCCAGCAGCTTGTATGGGGATACGCAGTATTTT.

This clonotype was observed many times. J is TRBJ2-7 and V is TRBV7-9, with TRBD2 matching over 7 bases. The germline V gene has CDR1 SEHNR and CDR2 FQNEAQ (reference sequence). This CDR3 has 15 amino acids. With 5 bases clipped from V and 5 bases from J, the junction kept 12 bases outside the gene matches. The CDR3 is CASSPRVGGKNEQYF. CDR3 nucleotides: TGTGCCAGCAGCCCCCGGGTGGGGGGGAAAAACGAGCAGTACTTC.

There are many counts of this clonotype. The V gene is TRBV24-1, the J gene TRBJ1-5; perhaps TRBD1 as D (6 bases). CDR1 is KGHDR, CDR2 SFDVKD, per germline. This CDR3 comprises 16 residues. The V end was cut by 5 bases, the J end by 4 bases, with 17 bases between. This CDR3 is CATSGGGTVRNQPQHF. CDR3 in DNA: TGTGCCACCAGTGGAGGGGGGACCGTAAGGAATCAGCCCCAGCATTTT.

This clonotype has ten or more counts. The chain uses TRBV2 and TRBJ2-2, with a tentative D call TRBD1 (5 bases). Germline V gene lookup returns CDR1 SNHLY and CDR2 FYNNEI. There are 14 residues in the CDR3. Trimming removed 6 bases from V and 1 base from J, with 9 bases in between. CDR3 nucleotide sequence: TGTGCCAGCAGGACCGGACAGAACACCGGGGAGCTGTTTTTT. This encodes CASRTGQNTGELFF.

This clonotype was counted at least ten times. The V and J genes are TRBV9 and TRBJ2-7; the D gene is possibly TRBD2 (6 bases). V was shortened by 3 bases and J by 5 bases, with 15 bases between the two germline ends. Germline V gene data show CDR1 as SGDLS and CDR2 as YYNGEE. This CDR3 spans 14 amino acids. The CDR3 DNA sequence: TGTGCCAGCAGCGCCCTTAGCGGACTGGACGAGCAGTACTTC. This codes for CASSALSGLDEQYF.

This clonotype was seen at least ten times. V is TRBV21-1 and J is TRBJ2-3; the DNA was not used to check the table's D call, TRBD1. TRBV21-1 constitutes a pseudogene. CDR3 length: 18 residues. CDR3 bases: TGTGCCAGCAGCAAAGCGCTTACAGCCAGGCCCCCAACAGATACGCAGTATTTT. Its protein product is CASSKALTARPPTDTQYF.

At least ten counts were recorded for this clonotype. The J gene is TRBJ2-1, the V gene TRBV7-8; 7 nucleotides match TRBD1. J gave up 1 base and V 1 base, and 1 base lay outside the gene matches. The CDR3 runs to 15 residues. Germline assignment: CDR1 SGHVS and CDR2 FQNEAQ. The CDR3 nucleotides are TGTGCCAGCAGCTTAGGGACAGGATCCTACAATGAGCAGTTCTTC. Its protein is CASSLGTGSYNEQFF.

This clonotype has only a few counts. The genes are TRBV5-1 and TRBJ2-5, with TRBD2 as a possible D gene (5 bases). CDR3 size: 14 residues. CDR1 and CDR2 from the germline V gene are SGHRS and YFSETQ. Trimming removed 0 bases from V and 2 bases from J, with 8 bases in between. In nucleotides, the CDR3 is TGCGCCAGCAGCTTGGGACCGGGGCAAGAGACCCAGTACTTC. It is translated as CASSLGPGQETQYF.

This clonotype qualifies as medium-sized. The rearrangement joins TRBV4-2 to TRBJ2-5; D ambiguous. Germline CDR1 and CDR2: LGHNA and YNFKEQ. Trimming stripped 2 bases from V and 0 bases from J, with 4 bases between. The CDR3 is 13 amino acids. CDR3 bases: TGTGCCAGCAGCCAAAAAGACCAAGAGACCCAGTACTTC. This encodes CASSQKDQETQYF.

The CDR3: CASSLNPHGEAFF. The CDR3 nucleotides read TGTGCCAGCAGCCTAAATCCACATGGTGAAGCTTTCTTT. The chain has TRBV7-2 and TRBJ1-1; D is undetermined. Germline CDR1 SGHTA, CDR2 FQGNSA. The CDR3 runs 13 residues. V was trimmed by 5 bases and J by 7 bases, leaving 14 bases between them.

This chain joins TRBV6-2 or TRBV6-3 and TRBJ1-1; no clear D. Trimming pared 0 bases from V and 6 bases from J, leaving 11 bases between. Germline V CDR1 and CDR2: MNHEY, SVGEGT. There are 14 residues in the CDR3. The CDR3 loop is CASSYSVAASEAFF. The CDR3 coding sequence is TGTGCCAGCAGTTACTCGGTAGCAGCTTCTGAAGCTTTCTTT.